The present T cell receptor (beta chain) was sequenced within a study of blood T cell repertoires in COVID-19. CDR1 and CDR2 from the germline V gene are SQVTM and ANQGSEA. V was trimmed by 5 bases and J by 6 bases, leaving 3 bases between them. The CDR3 runs 9 residues. The table came from immunoSEQ multiplex PCR; TCRdb's copy has only in-frame clones and leaves some out. The data show about 200,000 clones, around four fifths seen once. This TCR came from a middle-aged man with acute or convalescent COVID-19. Material for sequencing was peripheral blood. The chain recombines TRBV29-1 with TRBJ2-3; D ambiguous. CDR3 nucleotide sequence: TGCAGCGTTTCGGATACGCAGTATTTT. Translation gives CSVSDTQYF.